The rows below give T cell receptor beta chains drawn from one sample of a study of blood T cell repertoires in COVID-19. Sequencing was performed with immunoSEQ multiplex PCR; in TCRdb, only in-frame clones are kept and a portion is missing. The top ten hold 6% to 7% of the sample, which has fewer than 250,000 clones, just under 85% seen once. Sequencing was done on a sample of peripheral blood. Source of these receptors: a woman aged 55-70 years with active or convalescent COVID-19. CDR3s include the opening cysteine and the closing phenylalanine or tryptophan. The D gene is left open where the match is weak.

V gene	D gene	J gene	CDR3 protein	CDR3 DNA
TRBV7-2	NA	TRBJ2-2	CASSLAGIPNTGELFF	TGTGCCAGCAGCTTGGCCGGGATTCCCAACACCGGGGAGCTGTTTTTT
TRBV6-4	TRBD1	TRBJ1-5	CASSAGTENQPQHF	TGTGCCAGCAGCGCCGGGACAGAGAATCAGCCCCAGCATTTT
TRBV3-1/TRBV3-2	NA	TRBJ1-1	CASSPLRSGTEAFF	TGTGCCAGCAGCCCCCTCCGCTCAGGCACTGAAGCTTTCTTT
TRBV4-2	TRBD2	TRBJ2-1	CASSQDPSGLSYNEQFF	TGTGCCAGCAGCCAAGACCCTAGCGGCTTATCCTACAATGAGCAGTTCTTC
TRBV10-3	NA	TRBJ1-1	CAISVLGGEAFF	TGTGCCATCAGTGTTTTAGGAGGTGAAGCTTTCTTT
TRBV28	TRBD2	TRBJ2-1	CASSFPPYATTSGGDEQFF	TGTGCCAGCAGTTTTCCCCCCTACGCGACGACTAGCGGGGGGGATGAGCAGTTCTTC
TRBV19	TRBD1	TRBJ1-5	CASSDRVRSNQPQHF	TGTGCCAGTAGTGACAGGGTCAGGAGCAATCAGCCCCAGCATTTT
TRBV28	TRBD1	TRBJ1-4	CASSQNRVSGGKLFF	TGTGCCAGCAGCCAAAACCGGGTCTCAGGGGGAAAACTGTTTTTT
TRBV2	TRBD2	TRBJ2-1	CASSDVAGVLGEQFF	TGTGCCAGCAGTGATGTAGCGGGAGTTTTAGGTGAGCAGTTCTTC
TRBV4-2	TRBD1	TRBJ1-1	CASSQLTGEDGAFF	TGTGCCAGCAGCCAACTAACAGGGGAGGACGGGGCTTTCTTT
TRBV10-2	TRBD1	TRBJ1-5	CASSDLGQGNQPQHF	TGCGCCAGCAGTGACCTTGGACAGGGGAATCAGCCCCAGCATTTT